This T cell receptor (beta chain) originates from a study of blood T cell repertoires in COVID-19. This CDR3 contains 12 residues. The V gene lost 1 base and the J gene lost 4 bases, with 5 bases spanning the gap. The germline gives CDR1 GTSNPN, CDR2 SVGIG (reference sequence). Followed over time, Seattle patients had been enrolled while infection was active. Clones were sequenced by immunoSEQ multiplex PCR, and TCRdb holds only the in-frame ones, with some missing. The sample includes 300,000 or so clones, approximately 90% of them seen just once. The rearrangement joins TRBV30 to TRBJ1-3, with D unclear. The sample comprised peripheral blood. The clonotype comes from a woman in her 30s with COVID-19, enrolled during active disease. CDR3 region: CAWSESGNTIYF. The CDR3 DNA follows: TGTGCCTGGAGTGAATCAGGAAACACCATATATTTT. The full variable domain, in which reference TRBV30 and TRBJ1-3 provide the parts outside the CDR3, is SQTIHQWPATLVQPVGSPLSLECTVEGTSNPNLYWYRQAAGRGLQLLFYSVGIGQISSEVPQNLSASRPQDRQFILSSKKLLLSDSGFYLCAWSESGNTIYFGEGSWLTVV.